The 2 T cell receptor beta chains below come from one sample, sequenced in a study of blood T cell repertoires in COVID-19. Profiling relied on immunoSEQ multiplex PCR, and the TCRdb table lists in-frame clones only, not all of them. This table holds about 270,000 clones, approximately 85% found once. Input material: peripheral blood. The source is a woman in her 70s with acute or convalescent COVID-19.

To note about this clone: In the same sample, other DNA sequences code for this CDR3. This chain uses TRBV20-1 with TRBJ1-2; TRBD1 agrees at 7 bases. V gave up 4 bases and J gave up 4 bases; unmatched junction bases: 0. CDR1 and CDR2 (germline): DFQATT, SNEGSKA (reference sequence). This CDR3 is built from 11 residues. CDR3 residues: CSATGGYGYTF. For the CDR3, the DNA is TGCAGTGCTACAGGGGGCTATGGCTACACCTTC.

V is TRBV19 and J is TRBJ2-1, with 7 bases aligning to TRBD2. Germline CDR1 is LNHDA and CDR2 is SQIVND (reference sequence). CDR3 length: 16 residues. Trimming took 1 base from V and 2 from J; bases not matched to a gene: 5. CDR3: CASSIVAAGAYNEQFF. In DNA, the CDR3 is TGTGCCAGTAGTATAGTCGCGGCGGGGGCCTACAATGAGCAGTTCTTC.